This T cell receptor beta chain was retrieved from a study of blood T cell repertoires in COVID-19. Across the study: Sources were T cells, B-cell-depleted T cells, or PBMCs; the material itself was cDNA or gDNA.

Original data processing: Scientists estimated how many nucleated cells there were by amplifying reference gene primers. Assay used: immunoSEQ multiplex PCR; TCRdb lists only in-frame clones, some missing. Clonal size and the V and J genes are those of that table, whereas D and trimming came from the DNA. The sample lists a few hundred thousand clones; approximately 88% were seen once. From germline, CDR1 is SGHDT and CDR2 YYEEEE. V dropped 3 bases and J dropped 1 base, with 13 bases sitting between them. The CDR3 runs to 15 residues. The chain joins TRBV5-6 to TRBJ1-2; D unclear. Material for sequencing was peripheral blood. The sequence derives from a woman aged 45 to 65 with active or convalescent COVID-19. The CDR3 bases are TGTGCCAGCAGCTCGCTGGCATCGAATAACTATGGCTACACCTTC. Translated, it gives CASSSLASNNYGYTF.